The sequence of this T cell receptor (beta chain) was determined in a study of OX40 agonist ivuxolimab in advanced cancers. Method: immunoSEQ multiplex PCR; TCRdb's copy keeps in-frame clones and lacks some. The profile shows around 77,000 clones, approximately 90% of them singletons. Trimming took 4 bases from V and 3 from J, leaving 19 bases between them. This CDR3 is 17 amino acids long. Germline CDR1 and CDR2: WNHNN and SYGVQD (reference sequence). This specimen consisted of CD4+ or CD8+ T cells sorted from blood, obtained in a trial of the OX40 agonist ivuxolimab. The gene calls are TRBV10-1 and TRBJ2-1; D ambiguous. The source of this sequence is an adult with an advanced solid tumor such as melanoma, head and neck, liver or kidney cancer. CDR3 amino acids: CASSGPSRRKSYNEQFF. The CDR3 DNA follows: TGCGCCAGCAGTGGCCCTAGTAGGCGGAAAAGCTACAATGAGCAGTTCTTC.